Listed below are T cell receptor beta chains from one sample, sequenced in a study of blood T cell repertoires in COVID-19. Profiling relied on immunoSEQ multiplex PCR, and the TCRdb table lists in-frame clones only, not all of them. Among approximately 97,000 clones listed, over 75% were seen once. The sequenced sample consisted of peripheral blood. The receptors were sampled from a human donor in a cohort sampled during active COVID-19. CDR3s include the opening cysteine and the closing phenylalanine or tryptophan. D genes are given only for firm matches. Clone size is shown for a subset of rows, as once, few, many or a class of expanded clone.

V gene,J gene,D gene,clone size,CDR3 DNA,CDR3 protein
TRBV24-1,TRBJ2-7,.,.,TGTGCCACCAGTGATTTGTTCAGCTACGAGCAGTACTTC,CATSDLFSYEQYF
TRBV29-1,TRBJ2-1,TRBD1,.,TGCAGCGCTGGGACAGGGGGCAATCGGGGCAATGAGCAGTTCTTC,CSAGTGGNRGNEQFF
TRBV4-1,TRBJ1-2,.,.,TGCGCCAGCAGCCAAGACAGGCTTGGCATCTATGGCTACACCTTC,CASSQDRLGIYGYTF
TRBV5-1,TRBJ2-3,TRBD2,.,TGCGCCAGCAGCTTGGGTGGCGGGGGGAGCACAGATACGCAGTATTTT,CASSLGGGGSTDTQYF
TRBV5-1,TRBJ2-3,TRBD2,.,TGCGCCAGCCGAAGGCTCCTTAGCGGGGTTATCACAGATACGCAGTATTTT,CASRRLLSGVITDTQYF
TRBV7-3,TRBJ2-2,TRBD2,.,TGTGCCAGCAGCCCGACTAGCGGGAAGGGGTGGCCCGGGGAGCTGTTTTTT,CASSPTSGKGWPGELFF
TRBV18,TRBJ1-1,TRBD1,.,TGTGCCAGCTCACCAGCTACAGGGGGCTCCGAAGCTTTCTTT,CASSPATGGSEAFF
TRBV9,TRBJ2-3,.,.,TGTGCCAGCAGCGGCTGGGGCAGGGAAGCAGATACGCAGTATTTT,CASSGWGREADTQYF
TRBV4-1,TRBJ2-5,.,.,TGCGCCAGCAGCTTAGGAGAGGCCCAGTACTTC,CASSLGEAQYF
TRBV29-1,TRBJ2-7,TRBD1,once,TGCAGCGTCCTGGACAGGGAGACTCCCTACGAGCAGTACTTC,CSVLDRETPYEQYF
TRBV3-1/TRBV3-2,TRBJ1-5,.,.,TGTGCCAGCAGCCAACGCCGGGGTGGCGGACAGCCCCAGCATTTT,CASSQRRGGGQPQHF
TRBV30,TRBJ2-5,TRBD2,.,TGTGCCTGGCCGGGGGGCCAAGAGACCCAGTACTTC,CAWPGGQETQYF
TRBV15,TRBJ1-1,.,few,TGTGCCACCAGCAGAGATTATAACAGAAACTTCATGAACACTGAAGCTTTCTTT,CATSRDYNRNFMNTEAFF
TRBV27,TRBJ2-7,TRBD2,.,TGTGCCAGCAGTTTAAGCGGGGACGAGCAGTACTTC,CASSLSGDEQYF
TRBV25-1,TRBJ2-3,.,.,TGTGCCAGCAGCCCCTTTGGAGGAGAAGATACGCAGTATTTT,CASSPFGGEDTQYF
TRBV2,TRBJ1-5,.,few,TGTGCCAGCAGCCAAGGGGCTCAGCCCCAGCATTTT,CASSQGAQPQHF
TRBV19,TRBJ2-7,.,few,TGTGCCAGTAGTACCCAGGCTTCCTACGAGCAGTACTTC,CASSTQASYEQYF